Listed below are T cell receptor beta chains from one sample, sequenced in a study of shared clonotypes between healthy human individuals. Some clones are missing from TCRdb's copy, which holds only in-frame ones; the method was immunoSEQ multiplex PCR. The sample shows 950,000 to 1,100,000 clones, approximately 80% of them seen only once. The sequenced sample consisted of memory CD4+ T cells from PBMCs. Receptors originate from a man between 18 and 29 years old in good health. Some clones in this sample may be carry-over from other donors' samples. The CDR3 runs from the conserved cysteine through the conserved F or W. A D gene is named only where the DNA matches it firmly. Rows give clone size only sometimes, using once, few, many, or a class for an expanded clone.

clone_size d_call j_call v_call cdr3_nt cdr3_aa
few NA TRBJ1-4 TRBV5-1 TGCGCCAGCAGCTTGGGTATTAGTGAAAAACTGTTTTTT CASSLGISEKLFF
NA NA TRBJ1-2 TRBV28 TGTGCCAGCAGTGCGGGGGGGGCGAGTGACTATGGCTACACCTTC CASSAGGASDYGYTF
NA NA TRBJ1-1 TRBV7-2 TGTGCCAGCAGCTTATCCCAGGGAGGGGACACTGAAGCTTTCTTT CASSLSQGGDTEAFF
NA NA TRBJ2-5 TRBV28 TGTGCCAGCAGTTTTTCAGGGTCCTCAAAGACCCAGTACTTC CASSFSGSSKTQYF
NA NA TRBJ2-1 TRBV19 TGTGCCACTCGCCCTCGGAGTCCGGAGTCCTACAATGAGCAGTTCTTC CATRPRSPESYNEQFF
many NA TRBJ1-2 TRBV29-1 TGCAGCGCGGCAAAGGGTTCGGGGTATGGCTACACCTTC CSAAKGSGYGYTF
NA TRBD1 TRBJ1-5 TRBV28 TGTGCCAGCAGACCCCCTAGGACAGGGGTTGGCAATCAGCCCCAGCATTTT CASRPPRTGVGNQPQHF
NA NA TRBJ2-3 TRBV15 TGTGCCACCAGCTTCTTAGATACGCAGTATTTT CATSFLDTQYF
NA TRBD1 TRBJ1-4 TRBV15 TGTGCCACCAGCAATAGGAACAGGGGGGATGAAAAACTGTTTTTT CATSNRNRGDEKLFF
NA TRBD1 TRBJ2-4 TRBV7-2 TGTGCCAGCAGCACCGACAGGGGGATTCAGTACTTC CASSTDRGIQYF